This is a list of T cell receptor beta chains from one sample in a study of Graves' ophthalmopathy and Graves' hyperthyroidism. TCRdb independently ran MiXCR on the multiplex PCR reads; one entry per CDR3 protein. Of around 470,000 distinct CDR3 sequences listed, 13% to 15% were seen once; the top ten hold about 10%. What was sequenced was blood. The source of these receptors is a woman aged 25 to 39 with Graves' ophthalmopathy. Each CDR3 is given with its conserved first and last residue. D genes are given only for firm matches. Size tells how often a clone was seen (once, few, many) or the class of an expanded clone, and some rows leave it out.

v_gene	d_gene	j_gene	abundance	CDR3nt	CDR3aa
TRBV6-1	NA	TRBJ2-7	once	TGTGCCAGCAGGTGGGACTCAACGGAATGGGCCGAGCAGTACTTC	CASRWDSTEWAEQYF
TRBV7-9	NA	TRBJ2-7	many	TGTGCCAGCAGCCTTAATGGCCGCGAGCAGTACTTC	CASSLNGREQYF
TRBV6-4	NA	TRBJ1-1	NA	TGTGCCAGCAGTGGATGGACAGTCGAAGCTTTCTTT	CASSGWTVEAFF
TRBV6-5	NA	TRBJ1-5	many	TGTGCCAGCAGTTACGCGGGCCAGCCCCAGCATTTT	CASSYAGQPQHF
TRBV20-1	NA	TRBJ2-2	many	TGCAGTGCCCTCGCCTCTAACACCGGGGAGCTGTTTTTT	CSALASNTGELFF
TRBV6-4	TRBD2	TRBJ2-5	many	TGTGCCACCTCCCAACGTGGTAGCGGGAGCACGCCCTCGCAAGAGACCCAGTACTTC	CATSQRGSGSTPSQETQYF
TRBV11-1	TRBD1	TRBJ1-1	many	TGTGCCAGCAGCTCAAGGGGACAGGGCTTTTCGAACACTGAAGCTTTCTTT	CASSSRGQGFSNTEAFF
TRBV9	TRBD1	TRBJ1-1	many	TGTGCCAGCAGCCCAGGGACAGGGGTAAACACTGAAGCTTTCTTT	CASSPGTGVNTEAFF
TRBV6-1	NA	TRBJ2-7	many	TGTGCCAGCAGTCGCCACGAGCAGTACTTC	CASSRHEQYF
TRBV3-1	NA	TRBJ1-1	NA	TGTGCCAGCAGCCAAGATGTGGGGATGAACACTGAAGCTTTCTTT	CASSQDVGMNTEAFF
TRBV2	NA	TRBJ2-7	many	TGTGCCAGCAGTGCGGGAACTAGGAGTATAAGCGAGCAGTACTTC	CASSAGTRSISEQYF
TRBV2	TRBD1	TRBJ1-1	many	TGTGCCAGCAGTGAGCCCGACAGGGCAGGCACTGAAGCTTTCTTT	CASSEPDRAGTEAFF
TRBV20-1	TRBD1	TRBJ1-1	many	TGCAGTGCCCCTAAGACAGGGATGAACACTGAAGCTTTCTTT	CSAPKTGMNTEAFF
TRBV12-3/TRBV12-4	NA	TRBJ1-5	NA	TGTGCCAGCATGGTCGGGGGCAATCAGCCCCAGCATTTT	CASMVGGNQPQHF
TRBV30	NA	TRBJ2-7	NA	TGTGCCTGGGGAGATTACGAGCAGTACTTC	CAWGDYEQYF
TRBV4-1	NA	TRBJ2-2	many	TGCGCCAGCAGCCAAGAGGGGGGGAACACCGGGGAGCTGTTTTTT	CASSQEGGNTGELFF
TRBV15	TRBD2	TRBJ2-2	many	TGTGCCACCAGCAGAGATAAACTAGCGGGAGGTATCACCGGGGAGCTGTTTTTT	CATSRDKLAGGITGELFF
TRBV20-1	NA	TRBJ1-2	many	TGCAGTGCTAGACCCGGGACCACTAACTATGGCTACACCTTC	CSARPGTTNYGYTF
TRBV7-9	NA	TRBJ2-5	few	TGTGCCAGTTCGACATCGGAAGAGACCCAGTACTTC	CASSTSEETQYF
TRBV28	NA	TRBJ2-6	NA	TGTGCCAGCAGTTTGGGTAATTTACAGCGCTCTGGGGCCAACGTCCTGACTTTC	CASSLGNLQRSGANVLTF
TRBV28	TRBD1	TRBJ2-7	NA	TGTGCCAGCAGTTTCGGACAGGGAAACGAGCAGTACTTC	CASSFGQGNEQYF
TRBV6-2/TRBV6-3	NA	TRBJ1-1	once	TGTGCCAGCGGAGGATTCGGGGTGGACACTGAAGCTTTCTTT	CASGGFGVDTEAFF
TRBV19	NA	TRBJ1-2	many	TGTGCCAGTAGCCAACAGTCCGGCGGCTATGGCTACACCTTC	CASSQQSGGYGYTF
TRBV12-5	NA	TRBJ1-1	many	TGTGCTAGTGGTTTGGTAGTGGGGCTCGAAAACACTGAAGCTTTCTTT	CASGLVVGLENTEAFF
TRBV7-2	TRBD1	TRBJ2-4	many	TGTGCCAGCAGCCCCCGGACAGGGGCGCAAAACATTCAGTACTTC	CASSPRTGAQNIQYF
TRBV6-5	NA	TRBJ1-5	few	TGTGCCAGCAGTTTCGTAAACGGGACGCAGCCCCAGCATTTT	CASSFVNGTQPQHF
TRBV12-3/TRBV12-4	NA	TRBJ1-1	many	TGTGCCAGCAGCCCCTCGACCGCCGTGGCTTTCTTT	CASSPSTAVAFF
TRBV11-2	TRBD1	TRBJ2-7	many	TGTGCCAGCAGTCTCCCCAACGAGGGGGCCAACTACGAGCAGTACTTC	CASSLPNEGANYEQYF
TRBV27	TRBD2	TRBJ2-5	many	TGTGCCAGCAGCCCCGGGGGGTGGGAGACCCAGTACTTC	CASSPGGWETQYF
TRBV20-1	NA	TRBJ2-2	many	TGCAGTGCTAGAGATCTGGGGCGCGACACCGGGGAGCTGTTTTTT	CSARDLGRDTGELFF
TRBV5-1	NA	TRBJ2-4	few	TGCGCCAGCAGCTCCCCAGGGGTCAAAAACATTAAGTACTTC	CASSSPGVKNIKYF
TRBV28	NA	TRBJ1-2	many	TGTGCCAGCAGTTTAGGTCTCGGGTCGGGGGGCTACACCTTC	CASSLGLGSGGYTF